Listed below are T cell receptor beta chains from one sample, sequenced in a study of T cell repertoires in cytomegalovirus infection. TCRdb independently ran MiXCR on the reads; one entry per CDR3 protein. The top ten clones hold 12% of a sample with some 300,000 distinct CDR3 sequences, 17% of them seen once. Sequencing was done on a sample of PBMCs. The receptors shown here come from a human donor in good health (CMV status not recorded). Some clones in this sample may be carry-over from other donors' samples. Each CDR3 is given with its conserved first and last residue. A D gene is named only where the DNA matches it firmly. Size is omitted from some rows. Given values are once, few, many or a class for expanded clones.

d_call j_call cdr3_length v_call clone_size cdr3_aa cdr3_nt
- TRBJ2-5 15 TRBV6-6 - CASSYKSSAQETQYF TGTGCCAGCAGTTACAAGAGTAGCGCCCAAGAGACCCAGTACTTC
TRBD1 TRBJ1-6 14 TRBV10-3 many CAISSGQYNSPLHF TGTGCCATCAGTTCGGGACAGTATAATTCACCCCTCCACTTT
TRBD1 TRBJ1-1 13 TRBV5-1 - CASSLVQGAEAFF TGCGCCAGCAGCTTGGTACAGGGGGCTGAAGCTTTCTTT
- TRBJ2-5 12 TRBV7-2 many CASSLFKGGHYF TGTGCCAGCAGCTTATTCAAGGGGGGCCACTACTTC
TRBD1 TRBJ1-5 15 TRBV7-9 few CASSSLTGHNQPQHF TGTGCCAGCAGCTCCCTGACAGGGCACAATCAGCCCCAGCATTTT
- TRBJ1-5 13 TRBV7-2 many CASSFGTDQPQHF TGTGCCAGCAGCTTCGGGACGGATCAGCCCCAGCATTTT
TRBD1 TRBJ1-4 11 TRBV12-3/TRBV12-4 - CASSLSGTVVF TGTGCCAGCAGCCTCTCCGGGACAGTGGTTTTT
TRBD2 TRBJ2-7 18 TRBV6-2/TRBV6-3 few CASSYPGTSGIISYEQYF TGTGCCAGCAGTTACCCCGGGACTAGCGGGATTATCTCCTACGAGCAGTACTTC
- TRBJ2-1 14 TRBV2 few CASSEVSLPIRGFF TGTGCCAGCAGTGAAGTATCTCTACCTATCCGTGGGTTCTTC
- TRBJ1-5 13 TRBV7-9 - CASSLGQGEPQHF TGTGCCAGCAGCTTAGGGCAGGGTGAGCCCCAGCATTTT
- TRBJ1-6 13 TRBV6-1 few CASSEVGHIPLHF TGTGCCAGCAGTGAAGTCGGTCACATTCCCCTCCACTTT
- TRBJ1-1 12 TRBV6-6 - CASLEGGFEAFF TGTGCCAGCCTCGAAGGGGGATTTGAAGCTTTCTTT
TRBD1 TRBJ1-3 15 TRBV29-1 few CSVEENRGTGNTIYF TGCAGCGTTGAAGAAAACAGGGGGACCGGAAACACCATATATTTT
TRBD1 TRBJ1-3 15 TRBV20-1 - CSAVRGRLAGNTIYF TGCAGTGCTGTAAGGGGGCGGCTTGCGGGAAACACCATATATTTT
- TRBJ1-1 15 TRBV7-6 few CASSLSQAGNTEAFF TGTGCCAGCAGCTTAAGTCAGGCGGGGAACACTGAAGCTTTCTTT
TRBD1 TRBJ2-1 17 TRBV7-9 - CASSPGTGKSGYNEQFF TGTGCCAGCAGCCCCGGGACAGGGAAGAGTGGCTACAATGAGCAGTTCTTC
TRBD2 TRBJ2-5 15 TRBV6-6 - CASRLAGVNQETQYF TGTGCCAGCAGGTTAGCGGGGGTAAACCAAGAGACCCAGTACTTC
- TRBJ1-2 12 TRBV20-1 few CSAADTPRGYTF TGCAGTGCCGCGGACACACCTCGGGGCTACACCTTC
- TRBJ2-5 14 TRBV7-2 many CASRKGTPQETQYF TGTGCCAGCAGGAAGGGGACACCCCAAGAGACCCAGTACTTC
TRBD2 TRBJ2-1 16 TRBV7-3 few CASSSGLAGGSNEQFF TGTGCCAGCAGCTCAGGACTAGCGGGGGGTAGCAATGAGCAGTTCTTC
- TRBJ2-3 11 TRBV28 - CASSSPDTQYF TGTGCCAGCAGTTCTCCAGATACGCAGTATTTT
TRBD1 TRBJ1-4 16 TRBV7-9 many CASSARRTGQNEKLFF TGTGCCAGCAGCGCCAGAAGGACAGGGCAGAATGAAAAACTGTTTTTT
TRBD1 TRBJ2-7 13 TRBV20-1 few CSAKGAGIYEQYF TGCAGTGCCAAGGGGGCAGGGATCTACGAGCAGTACTTC
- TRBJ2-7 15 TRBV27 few CASSPFDRSSYEQYF TGTGCCAGCAGTCCCTTTGACAGGAGCTCCTACGAGCAGTACTTC
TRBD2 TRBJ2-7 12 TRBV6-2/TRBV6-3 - CASSQSGEGQYF TGTGCCAGCAGCCAAAGCGGGGAAGGGCAGTACTTC
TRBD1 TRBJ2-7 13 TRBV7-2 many CASSFDRGYEQYF TGTGCCAGCAGCTTCGACAGGGGCTACGAGCAGTACTTC
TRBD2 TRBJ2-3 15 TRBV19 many CASSILAGGRDTQYF TGTGCCAGTAGTATACTAGCGGGGGGAAGGGATACGCAGTATTTT
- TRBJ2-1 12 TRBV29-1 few CSGGTGYNEQFF TGCAGCGGTGGGACCGGGTACAATGAGCAGTTCTTC
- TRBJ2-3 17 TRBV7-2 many CASSSGFGGPTTDTQYF TGTGCCAGCAGCTCAGGGTTTGGGGGGCCGACCACAGATACGCAGTATTTT
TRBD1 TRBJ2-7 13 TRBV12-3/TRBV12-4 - CASSPGQASEQYF TGTGCCAGCAGCCCGGGACAGGCAAGCGAGCAGTACTTC
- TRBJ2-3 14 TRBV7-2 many CASSPGPPTDTQYF TGTGCCAGCAGCCCGGGCCCGCCCACCGATACGCAGTATTTT
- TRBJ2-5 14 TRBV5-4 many CASSPAGIQETQYF TGTGCCAGCAGCCCGGCGGGTATCCAAGAGACCCAGTACTTC
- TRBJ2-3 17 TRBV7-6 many CASSEVTPDPSTDTQYF TGTGCCAGCAGCGAAGTCACGCCCGATCCAAGCACAGATACGCAGTATTTT
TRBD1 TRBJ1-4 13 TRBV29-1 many CSVDAAGGGKLFF TGCAGCGTTGATGCGGCAGGGGGCGGAAAACTGTTTTTT